Listed below are T cell receptor beta chains from one sample, sequenced in a study of blood T cell repertoires in COVID-19. Only in-frame clones appear in the TCRdb table, and some are missing; sequencing was by immunoSEQ multiplex PCR. Of 50,000 to 60,000 clones detected, 88% appear once; the ten largest clones hold around 8.5%. Sequencing was done on a sample of peripheral blood. These receptors were taken from a man aged 60-69 years with active COVID-19. CDR3s include the opening cysteine and the closing phenylalanine or tryptophan. Fields, in order: CDR3 DNA, CDR3 protein, V gene, D gene, clone size, J gene. The D gene is left open where the match is weak. The size field is filled for only some rows; it gives once, few, many or a size class.

DNA: TGTGCCAGTAGTCCGTTCACTAGCAGCCACAATGAGCAGTTCTTC
CDR3: CASSPFTSSHNEQFF
V: TRBV19
D: -
size: -
J: TRBJ2-1

DNA: TGTGCCAGTAGTGACCGGGACAGTCCCTACGAGCAGTACTTC
CDR3: CASSDRDSPYEQYF
V: TRBV19
D: TRBD1
size: -
J: TRBJ2-7

DNA: TGTGCCAGTACCAGACAGGGGGCTTACCTCATGAACACTGAAGCTTTCTTT
CDR3: CASTRQGAYLMNTEAFF
V: TRBV19
D: TRBD1
size: -
J: TRBJ1-1

DNA: TGTGCCAGCAGTGATGGAGGGACCAACTACGAGCAGTACTTC
CDR3: CASSDGGTNYEQYF
V: TRBV2
D: -
size: -
J: TRBJ2-7

DNA: TGCGCCAGCAGCTTACATCCAGGGGGTGAATATGGCTACACCTTC
CDR3: CASSLHPGGEYGYTF
V: TRBV5-1
D: TRBD1
size: once
J: TRBJ1-2

DNA: TGTGCCAGCAGCCATGGGACAGAAGCCTACAATGAGCAGTTCTTC
CDR3: CASSHGTEAYNEQFF
V: TRBV3-1/TRBV3-2
D: TRBD1
size: -
J: TRBJ2-1

DNA: TGTGCCAGCAGTGTAGAGCAGCAGGGTGAAAAACTGTTTTTT
CDR3: CASSVEQQGEKLFF
V: TRBV2
D: -
size: -
J: TRBJ1-4

DNA: TGTGCCAGCAGCCAAGATCGAGGGAGGAGCACTGAAGCTTTCTTT
CDR3: CASSQDRGRSTEAFF
V: TRBV4-2
D: -
size: -
J: TRBJ1-1

DNA: TGTGCCAGCAGCCAAGGAAGGGCTGGGACAGATAATTCACCCCTCCACTTT
CDR3: CASSQGRAGTDNSPLHF
V: TRBV4-2
D: TRBD1
size: -
J: TRBJ1-6

DNA: TGTGCCAGCCGGTTGGGGGCAGACTACGAGCAGTACTTC
CDR3: CASRLGADYEQYF
V: TRBV2
D: -
size: -
J: TRBJ2-7

DNA: TGTGTTTCCGGGACTAGCGGGATAGGGGAGCAGTTCTTC
CDR3: CVSGTSGIGEQFF
V: TRBV12-5
D: TRBD2
size: -
J: TRBJ2-1

DNA: TGTGCCAGCAGACCGGAACTAGCGGGAGGGCGGGAGCAGTACTTC
CDR3: CASRPELAGGREQYF
V: TRBV6-5
D: TRBD2
size: -
J: TRBJ2-7

DNA: TGTGCCAGCAGTTTCCCCCCCGACAGGGTTAGCTCTGGGGCCAACGTCCTGACTTTC
CDR3: CASSFPPDRVSSGANVLTF
V: TRBV27
D: TRBD1
size: -
J: TRBJ2-6

DNA: TGTGCCACATCCGGGACAGTCACCTACGAGCAGTACTTC
CDR3: CATSGTVTYEQYF
V: TRBV12-5
D: TRBD1
size: -
J: TRBJ2-7

DNA: TGTGCCAGCAGCTTAGAGAAGAAGCGAGAAAAACTGTTTTTT
CDR3: CASSLEKKREKLFF
V: TRBV7-2
D: -
size: -
J: TRBJ1-4

DNA: TGCGCCAGCAGCCAAGGGCTCGGGGCTAGCGTACACTCCATACTATACAATGAGCAGTTCTTC
CDR3: CASSQGLGASVHSILYNEQFF
V: TRBV4-1
D: -
size: -
J: TRBJ2-1

DNA: TGTGCCAGCAGGAAGGGACAGCCGAACACTGAAGCTTTCTTT
CDR3: CASRKGQPNTEAFF
V: TRBV7-9
D: TRBD1
size: -
J: TRBJ1-1

DNA: TGTGCCAGCAGTTTGTCTTCCCCCTCCACAGATACGCAGTATTTT
CDR3: CASSLSSPSTDTQYF
V: TRBV6-5
D: -
size: -
J: TRBJ2-3

DNA: TGTGCCAGCAGCTTAACCCTAGCGGGAGGCACAGATACGCAGTATTTT
CDR3: CASSLTLAGGTDTQYF
V: TRBV11-2
D: TRBD2
size: -
J: TRBJ2-3

DNA: TGCGCCAGCAGCCAAGATAAGTTGAGGGCGGGAGGGCCGGAGAAAAGCACAGATACGCAGTATTTT
CDR3: CASSQDKLRAGGPEKSTDTQYF
V: TRBV4-1
D: TRBD2
size: once
J: TRBJ2-3

DNA: TGTGCCAGCAGCATATTAGCGGGAGGGCCCTCAGATACGCAGTATTTT
CDR3: CASSILAGGPSDTQYF
V: TRBV9
D: TRBD2
size: -
J: TRBJ2-3

DNA: TGCGCCAGCAGCCCGGGGCTTACAGGGCCTACTAACTATGGCTACACCTTC
CDR3: CASSPGLTGPTNYGYTF
V: TRBV4-1
D: -
size: few
J: TRBJ1-2

DNA: TGCGCCAGCAGCCAGGGACAGGGGTTAAGCGAGCAGTACTTC
CDR3: CASSQGQGLSEQYF
V: TRBV5-1
D: TRBD1
size: once
J: TRBJ2-7

DNA: TGTGCCAGCAGCCAAGATTTGGGGAGTGGAAACACCATATATTTT
CDR3: CASSQDLGSGNTIYF
V: TRBV3-1/TRBV3-2
D: -
size: -
J: TRBJ1-3

DNA: TGTGCCAGCAGCTTAGCCGGGGCGGGACTCCCCTCAGGGACGCAGTATTTT
CDR3: CASSLAGAGLPSGTQYF
V: TRBV7-2
D: -
size: -
J: TRBJ2-3

DNA: TGTGCCAGCAGCTTAGGGCTAGCGGGAGGGCCGGGCACAGATACGCAGTATTTT
CDR3: CASSLGLAGGPGTDTQYF
V: TRBV11-3
D: TRBD2
size: -
J: TRBJ2-3

DNA: TGTGCCAGCAGCGGGCGGACTAGCAGGTACAATGAGCAGTTCTTC
CDR3: CASSGRTSRYNEQFF
V: TRBV5-4
D: TRBD2
size: -
J: TRBJ2-1

DNA: TGTGCCAGTAGTAAACCGGGACACATAGAAGCTTTCTTT
CDR3: CASSKPGHIEAFF
V: TRBV19
D: -
size: once
J: TRBJ1-1

DNA: TGTGCCCCCCAGTTCGCCGGGAGGTCGTACGAGCAGTACTTC
CDR3: CAPQFAGRSYEQYF
V: TRBV24-1
D: TRBD2
size: -
J: TRBJ2-7

DNA: TGTGCCAGCAGCTCCTACCTAGCGGAGAGCCCCTACGAGCAGTACTTC
CDR3: CASSSYLAESPYEQYF
V: TRBV11-2
D: TRBD2
size: once
J: TRBJ2-7

DNA: TGTGCCAGTAGTATGTCGACTAGCGCACTCTCCTACAATGAGCAGTTCTTC
CDR3: CASSMSTSALSYNEQFF
V: TRBV19
D: TRBD2
size: -
J: TRBJ2-1

DNA: TGTGCCTGGAGTGACCAGGGTCTGTACGAGCAGTACTTC
CDR3: CAWSDQGLYEQYF
V: TRBV30
D: -
size: -
J: TRBJ2-7

DNA: TGTGCCAGCTCACGAGCCGGGACAGGGGACACCGGGGAGCTGTTTTTT
CDR3: CASSRAGTGDTGELFF
V: TRBV18
D: TRBD1
size: -
J: TRBJ2-2

DNA: TGTGCCAGTAATTTGGGGGCGGGAGGCACCGGGGAGCTGTTTTTT
CDR3: CASNLGAGGTGELFF
V: TRBV6-5
D: TRBD2
size: -
J: TRBJ2-2

DNA: TGTGCCAGCAGCTTGGGCCTAGCGGGAGTCACCTACGAGCAGTACTTC
CDR3: CASSLGLAGVTYEQYF
V: TRBV5-6
D: TRBD2
size: -
J: TRBJ2-7

DNA: TGCGCCAGCAGCCCGGACATCTACGAGCAGTACTTC
CDR3: CASSPDIYEQYF
V: TRBV5-1
D: -
size: -
J: TRBJ2-7

DNA: TGTGCCAGCGGTGGGAGGGTGGAGACCCAGTACTTC
CDR3: CASGGRVETQYF
V: TRBV6-4
D: TRBD2
size: -
J: TRBJ2-5

DNA: TGTGCCAGCAGTGTAAGTGGGACAGGGAACAATGAGCAGTTCTTC
CDR3: CASSVSGTGNNEQFF
V: TRBV2
D: TRBD1
size: -
J: TRBJ2-1

DNA: TGTGCCAGCATGCAGGGTTCTGGGGCCAACGTCCTGACTTTC
CDR3: CASMQGSGANVLTF
V: TRBV6-5
D: -
size: -
J: TRBJ2-6